Listed below are T cell receptor beta chains from one sample, sequenced in a study of cytomegalovirus exposure and HLA in healthy donors. Produced via immunoSEQ multiplex PCR; TCRdb's table is partial and in-frame only. In the table there are some 200,000 clones, roughly 80% of which are singletons. Specimen: PBMCs. The source is a woman aged 18-35 years in good health and CMV-seronegative. CDR3s leave out the opening cysteine and the closing phenylalanine or tryptophan.

V gene: TRBV4-1; J gene: TRBJ2-7; CDR3 protein: ASSQDSGSFYEQY
V gene: TRBV7-9; J gene: TRBJ2-2; CDR3 protein: ASSATGIFTGELF
V gene: TRBV11-2; J gene: TRBJ2-2; CDR3 protein: ASSLSFGRPGELF
V gene: TRBV7-8; J gene: TRBJ2-1; CDR3 protein: ASSLGAGGHEQF
V gene: TRBV4-1; J gene: TRBJ2-1; CDR3 protein: ASSQDQLASSYNEQF
V gene: TRBV28; J gene: TRBJ2-1; CDR3 protein: ASSLVTSEREGNEQF
V gene: TRBV19; J gene: TRBJ1-5; CDR3 protein: ASSILGQGGNQPQH
V gene: TRBV10-2; J gene: TRBJ1-6; CDR3 protein: ASSESTGRDPLH
V gene: TRBV19; J gene: TRBJ1-1; CDR3 protein: ASRRTIGWNTEAF
V gene: TRBV15; J gene: TRBJ1-1; CDR3 protein: ATGADNTEAF
V gene: TRBV27; J gene: TRBJ1-1; CDR3 protein: ASSLAGVEAF
V gene: TRBV7-9; J gene: TRBJ2-1; CDR3 protein: ASSRGTSEVNEQF
V gene: TRBV5-1; J gene: TRBJ2-2; CDR3 protein: AIRTGTGELF
V gene: TRBV23-1; J gene: TRBJ1-2; CDR3 protein: ASSQINPETNNYGYT
V gene: TRBV15; J gene: TRBJ2-7; CDR3 protein: ATSRVTGGEQY
V gene: TRBV5-5; J gene: TRBJ1-2; CDR3 protein: ASSSGTTNNYGYT
V gene: TRBV29-1; J gene: TRBJ1-2; CDR3 protein: SVETPDSQNNYGYT
V gene: TRBV23-1; J gene: TRBJ2-1; CDR3 protein: ASSQKPAWDRGRDEQF
V gene: TRBV20-1; J gene: TRBJ2-5; CDR3 protein: SGGVETQY
V gene: TRBV19; J gene: TRBJ1-1; CDR3 protein: ASSIQGPTEAF
V gene: TRBV6-1; J gene: TRBJ2-1; CDR3 protein: ASSATGQGNYNEQF
V gene: TRBV19; J gene: TRBJ1-2; CDR3 protein: ASKGGLSYGYT
V gene: TRBV30; J gene: TRBJ1-2; CDR3 protein: AWSVTGDDGYT
V gene: TRBV27; J gene: TRBJ2-5; CDR3 protein: ASSRPGWTQETQY
V gene: TRBV19; J gene: TRBJ1-5; CDR3 protein: ASSMRQGIGAQH
V gene: TRBV29-1; J gene: TRBJ2-3; CDR3 protein: SVQGRRTDTQY
V gene: TRBV5-6; J gene: TRBJ1-2; CDR3 protein: ASSLARTRGIGGYT
V gene: TRBV15; J gene: TRBJ1-1; CDR3 protein: ATSRYPPGGTAFF
V gene: TRBV2; J gene: TRBJ2-5; CDR3 protein: ASKGQVWEQY
V gene: TRBV9; J gene: TRBJ2-2; CDR3 protein: ASSVEIIANTGELF
V gene: TRBV14; J gene: TRBJ2-3; CDR3 protein: ASSQGRESDTQY
V gene: TRBV7-8; J gene: TRBJ2-1; CDR3 protein: ASSLDGLAGDNEQF
V gene: TRBV6-5; J gene: TRBJ2-3; CDR3 protein: ASSNRQGTDTQY
V gene: TRBV7-9; J gene: TRBJ2-6; CDR3 protein: ARDGTSTFSGANVLT
V gene: TRBV4-2; J gene: TRBJ1-1; CDR3 protein: ASSQNRGPEAF
V gene: TRBV10-2; J gene: TRBJ2-5; CDR3 protein: ASSPGQGVETQY
V gene: TRBV9; J gene: TRBJ2-2; CDR3 protein: ASSAGNGQGRAGELF
V gene: TRBV28; J gene: TRBJ2-4; CDR3 protein: ASSPPPADKNIQY
V gene: TRBV7-2; J gene: TRBJ2-5; CDR3 protein: ASFLGGRGFQETQY
V gene: TRBV9; J gene: TRBJ2-5; CDR3 protein: ASSVEGRTGETQY